These T cell receptor beta chains were read from a single sample in a study of beta chain features in type 1 diabetes. Method: immunoSEQ multiplex PCR; TCRdb's copy keeps in-frame clones and lacks some. The data hold about 250,000 clones, with under 13% observed a single time. The specimen was naive CD4+ T cells from blood. These receptors all stem from a man aged 30-40 years with type 1 diabetes. Each CDR3 is given with its conserved first and last residue. A D gene is named only where the DNA matches it firmly. Clone size is stated in some rows and not others, as once, few, many or a class when expanded.

j_call | d_call | clone_size | v_call | cdr3_nt | cdr3_aa
TRBJ1-1 | - | - | TRBV2 | TGTGCCAGCAGGGAGGGTTTGCGGCCTAACGCTTTCTTT | CASREGLRPNAFF
TRBJ1-6 | - | few | TRBV9 | TGTGCCAGCAGCGTAGCAGGACAATTTAATTCACCCCTCCACTTT | CASSVAGQFNSPLHF
TRBJ2-7 | - | - | TRBV5-8 | TGTGCCAGCAGCTTCGGGGGACGTTCGGACTACGAGCAGTACTTC | CASSFGGRSDYEQYF
TRBJ2-7 | - | - | TRBV7-9 | TGTGCCAGCAGCTTTGGCTCCAGGGGTGCCTACGAGCAGTACTTC | CASSFGSRGAYEQYF
TRBJ2-3 | - | - | TRBV7-9 | TGTGCCAGCGGACGACAGCTGAGCACAGATACGCAGTATTTT | CASGRQLSTDTQYF
TRBJ1-1 | TRBD1 | - | TRBV4-3 | TGCGCCAGCAGCCACCAAACAGGGGACGATGAAGCTTTCTTT | CASSHQTGDDEAFF
TRBJ2-5 | - | - | TRBV7-3 | TGTGCCAGCAGCTCGGGACTGCCTCCAGAGACCCAGTACTTC | CASSSGLPPETQYF
TRBJ2-2 | - | few | TRBV19 | TGTGCCAGTAGTAGGTACAGGGAAAACACCGGGGAGCTGTTTTTT | CASSRYRENTGELFF
TRBJ1-2 | - | few | TRBV10-3 | TGTGCCATCAGTGAACAAGGGGATGGCTACACCTTC | CAISEQGDGYTF
TRBJ1-5 | - | - | TRBV28 | TGTGCCAGCAGTTTATGGAAAGGGGCGCGGAATCAGCCCCAGCATTTT | CASSLWKGARNQPQHF
TRBJ2-7 | - | few | TRBV7-9 | TGTGCCAGCAGCTTAGCACGGGGCGAGCAGTACTTC | CASSLARGEQYF
TRBJ2-7 | - | few | TRBV6-5 | TGTGCCAGCAGCCCCCGGGACTCCGTCTACGAGCAGTACTTC | CASSPRDSVYEQYF
TRBJ1-5 | TRBD1 | few | TRBV12-5 | TGTGCTAGTGGCTCGGGACAGGGGACGCAGCCCCAGCATTTT | CASGSGQGTQPQHF
TRBJ2-7 | - | - | TRBV6-6 | TGTGCCAGCAGTTTTGAAGGGGGAGCCCACGAGCAGTACTTC | CASSFEGGAHEQYF
TRBJ2-6 | TRBD1 | few | TRBV5-4 | TGTGCCAGCAGCGTAACAGGGGGATCTAACTCTGGGGCCAACGTCCTGACTTTC | CASSVTGGSNSGANVLTF
TRBJ2-2 | - | few | TRBV5-1 | TGCGCCAGCAGGGAGCTGAGACAGGGAGGCACCGGGGAGCTGTTTTTT | CASRELRQGGTGELFF
TRBJ1-1 | - | - | TRBV18 | TGTGCCAGCTCACAAAGTTTGACAGGTGACAACACTGAAGCTTTCTTT | CASSQSLTGDNTEAFF
TRBJ2-7 | - | - | TRBV5-4 | TGTGCCAGCAAAGGACAGACCGCTGGCCACGAGCAGTACTTC | CASKGQTAGHEQYF
TRBJ2-7 | - | - | TRBV7-2 | TGTGCCAGCAGCTTAGTACAGATCTACGAGCAGTACTTC | CASSLVQIYEQYF